This T cell receptor (beta chain) was obtained from a study of CD8 T cells in Susac syndrome. About the study: Patients with Susac syndrome were, at the time of blood collection, therapy-naive, maintained on corticosteroids, or maintained on intravenous immunoglobulin alone.

The CDR3 runs to 13 residues. CDR1 is MDHEN, CDR2 SYDVKM, per germline. Trimming cost V 7 bases and J 12 bases, with 22 bases left between them. With random hexamers, 0.5 to 1 ug RNA was reverse transcribed. An immunoSEQ multiplex PCR generated amplified TCR beta CDR3 products spanning 54 Vbeta and 13 Jbeta. TCRdb analysed the immunoSEQ multiplex PCR reads with MiXCR anew, one entry per CDR3 protein. The sample shows under 85,000 distinct CDR3 sequences, roughly 92% of them seen only once. Sequenced sample: CD8+ T cells from PBMCs. The chain recombines TRBV28 with TRBJ2-7; D is perhaps TRBD1 (6 bases). This receptor was obtained from a human donor with Susac syndrome. The CDR3 DNA is TGTGCCAGCACCAAGGAATGGGACACCCTCGGGTACTTC. Protein sequence: CASTKEWDTLGYF.